These 25 T cell receptor beta chains were sequenced from one sample in a study of T cells in Graves' hyperthyroidism and ophthalmopathy. Researchers amplified the TCR beta CDR3 regions from RNA transcripts. Carried out on the TCR CDR3, a first-round RT-PCR used the HTBI primer set. TCRdb fed the multiplex PCR reads into MiXCR, producing one record per CDR3 protein. The sample holds about 710,000 distinct CDR3 sequences, over 15% seen once. The specimen was blood. The receptors come from a man aged 18 to 29 with Graves' hyperthyroidism.

This chain uses TRBV6-2 or TRBV6-3 with TRBJ1-5; TRBD1 aligns across 9 bases. The V gene's germline CDR1 is MNHEY and CDR2 SVGEGT. J was trimmed by 7 bases and V by 6 bases; bases with no gene match: 7. The CDR3 is 14 amino acids. For the CDR3, the DNA is TGTGCCAGCAGCAAGGACAGGGGTGGCCAGCCCCAGCATTTT. Its translation: CASSKDRGGQPQHF.

The chain uses TRBV9 and TRBJ1-2; D is perhaps TRBD1 (6 bases). Trimming took off 0 bases at V and 8 bases at J, with 14 bases between the two ends. The CDR3 contains 14 residues. Germline V gene data show CDR1 as SGDLS and CDR2 as YYNGEE. CDR3 nucleotides: TGTGCCAGCAGCGTAGACGTGGGGGCGCAAGGCTACACCTTC. Encoded protein: CASSVDVGAQGYTF.

This clonotype has only a few counts. V is TRBV14 and J is TRBJ1-5, with D hard to call. The germline V and J ends were trimmed by 1 base and 4 bases, with 11 bases remaining between them. The germline gives CDR1 SGHDN, CDR2 FVKESK. The CDR3 has 15 residues. CDR3 nucleotides: TGTGCCAGCAGCCAAGTTTCGGATGGGAATCAGCCCCAGCATTTT. Residues: CASSQVSDGNQPQHF.

This clonotype was detected many times. The V and J genes are TRBV6-5 and TRBJ1-2; the match to TRBD1 covers 7 bases. This CDR3 contains 15 residues. Germline V gene data show CDR1 as MNHEY and CDR2 as SVGAGI. The V segment lost 6 bases and the J segment 3 bases; nucleotides outside the gene matches: 10. The CDR3 nucleotides read TGTGCCAGCAGCCCGTCGGACAGGTTTTACTATGGCTACACCTTC. Amino acid sequence: CASSPSDRFYYGYTF.

This chain joins TRBV15 and TRBJ1-1; D is ambiguous. Germline loops: CDR1 LNHNV, CDR2 YYDKDF (reference sequence). Trimming left V 0 bases short and J 6 bases short, with 5 bases between. The CDR3 has 12 residues. DNA for the CDR3: TGTGCCACCAGCAGAGATTGGGCTGAAGCTTTCTTT. Translation gives CATSRDWAEAFF.

This clonotype has at least ten counts. This chain uses TRBV20-1 with TRBJ2-5, with TRBD2 matching 7 bases. CDR1 is DFQATT, CDR2 SNEGSKA, per germline (reference sequence). Losses at the gene ends were 5 bases for V and 7 bases for J; bases not matched to a gene: 7. This CDR3 has 12 amino acids. CDR3 nucleotide sequence: TGCAGTGCTGGCCGGGAGGTGGGGACCCAGTACTTC. Translation gives CSAGREVGTQYF.

This clonotype showed up just a few times. This chain connects TRBV12-3 or TRBV12-4 to TRBJ2-2; D is unclear. There are 14 residues in the CDR3. V dropped 1 base and J dropped 7 bases, with 10 bases sitting between them. CDR3 sequence: CASSLGQIGGELFF. The CDR3 DNA sequence: TGTGCCAGCAGTTTAGGTCAGATCGGCGGGGAGCTGTTTTTT.

V usage is TRBV7-9 and J usage is TRBJ2-1; D tentatively reads TRBD1 or TRBD2 (6 bases each). Germline loops: CDR1 SEHNR, CDR2 FQNEAQ (reference sequence). This CDR3 spans 15 amino acids. Trimming cost V 6 bases and J 7 bases, with 19 bases left between them. As DNA, the CDR3 is TGTGCCAGCAGTCCCGTTGGGGGGCGCGGGAATGAGCAGTTCTTC. Translating gives CASSPVGGRGNEQFF.

This clonotype appeared a single time. The rearrangement uses TRBV20-1 and TRBJ2-5; no definite D call. Between the trimmed V and J ends, which lost 6 bases and 13 bases, there was a span of 27 bases. The CDR3 covers 14 residues. Germline CDR1 reads DFQATT; CDR2 reads SNEGSKA (reference sequence). For the CDR3, the DNA is TGCAGTGCAGCCCCTATAGTACAGTTAAGCCTCCGGTACTTC. Its translation: CSAAPIVQLSLRYF.

This clonotype has only a few counts. The chain has TRBV19 and TRBJ2-7; 9 nucleotides align to TRBD2. V gave up 4 bases and J gave up 0 bases; unmatched junction bases: 4. The CDR3 sequence is 15 residues long. Germline V gives CDR1 LNHDA, CDR2 SQIVND (reference sequence). CDR3 bases: TGTGCCAGTAGTACAATAGCGGGGGCCTCCTACGAGCAGTACTTC. Translation: CASSTIAGASYEQYF.

This clonotype came up a few times. The V gene is TRBV30, the J gene TRBJ2-5, with D maybe TRBD1 (5 bases). Trimming took 2 bases from V and 5 from J, leaving 12 bases between them. CDR1 and CDR2 from the germline V gene are GTSNPN and SVGIG (reference sequence). The CDR3 totals 13 residues. DNA of the CDR3: TGTGCCTGGAGTCTCCAGGGCACCGAGACCCAGTACTTC. Amino acids: CAWSLQGTETQYF. Looking up the rest from reference TRBV30 and TRBJ2-5 gives the full variable domain: SQTIHQWPATLVQPVGSPLSLECTVEGTSNPNLYWYRQAAGRGLQLLFYSVGIGQISSEVPQNLSASRPQDRQFILSSKKLLLSDSGFYLCAWSLQGTETQYFGPGTRLLVL.

This clonotype was seen repeatedly, ten times or more. The V call is TRBV11-2, the J call TRBJ1-4; D ambiguous. Trimming removed 0 bases from V and 0 bases from J, with 5 bases in between. This CDR3 comprises 15 residues. Per germline, CDR1 SGHAT and CDR2 FQNNGV. CDR3 sequence (DNA): TGTGCCAGCAGCTTAGAGGATTCAACTAATGAAAAACTGTTTTTT. Its translation is CASSLEDSTNEKLFF. The full variable domain, with the rest looked up from reference TRBV11-2 and TRBJ1-4, is EAGVAQSPRYKIIEKRQSVAFWCNPISGHATLYWYQQILGQGPKLLIQFQNNGVVDDSQLPKDRFSAERLKGVDSTLKIQPAKLEDSAVYLCASSLEDSTNEKLFFGSGTQLSVL.

The table lists this clonotype with many counts. The chain employs TRBV11-2 and TRBJ2-3, with D unclear. Looked up from germline, CDR1 is SGHAT and CDR2 is FQNNGV. The CDR3 sequence is 17 residues long. V was clipped by 3 bases and J by 0 bases, with 16 bases between them. CDR3 nucleotides: TGTGCCAGCAGCTTGGGTCTGAGCGTTCCTAGCACAGATACGCAGTATTTT. Translated: CASSLGLSVPSTDTQYF.

This clonotype was observed many times. The J gene is TRBJ1-4, the V gene TRBV2, with D hard to call. The V end was cut by 9 bases, the J end by 6 bases, with 14 bases between. This CDR3 spans 13 amino acids. Germline values: CDR1 SNHLY, CDR2 FYNNEI. This chain's CDR3 is CASFKRGHEKLFF. The CDR3 nucleotides read TGTGCCAGTTTCAAGCGAGGACATGAAAAACTGTTTTTT.

In the case of this clonotype: This may come from a read error, since a much larger clone is one base off. In this CDR3 the conserved last residue, phenylalanine or tryptophan, is missing, so a read error is likely. The chain is built from TRBV12-5 and TRBJ1-1; 12 nucleotides align to TRBD1. V was pared by 1 base and J by 4 bases, with 10 bases of the junction left unmatched. In germline, CDR1 is LGHNT, CDR2 FRNRAP. The CDR3 totals 18 residues. The CDR3 DNA reads TGTGCTAGTGGTTTGGGCCGGGACAGGGGGCGAGGGGTCACTGAAGCTTTCCTT. Translated: CASGLGRDRGRGVTEAFL.

This clonotype showed up just a few times. V gene TRBV5-5 combines with J gene TRBJ1-5; a possible D gene is TRBD1 (5 bases). The germline V gene has CDR1 SGHKS and CDR2 YYEKEE (reference sequence). The CDR3 runs 16 residues. V was cut by 2 bases and J by 3 bases, with 15 bases left in between. The CDR3 loop reads CASSFFRDGLNQPQHF. The CDR3 DNA follows: TGTGCCAGCAGCTTTTTTCGGGACGGACTCAATCAGCCCCAGCATTTT.

V is TRBV28 and J is TRBJ1-1, with TRBD1 as a possible D gene (5 bases). CDR3 length equals 12 residues. CDR1 MDHEN and CDR2 SYDVKM come from the germline V gene. V gave up 4 bases and J gave up 11 bases, with 14 bases separating them. CDR3 DNA: TGTGCCAGCAGTTGGCTAACCGGGGGGGCTTTCTTT. It encodes CASSWLTGGAFF.

This clonotype was detected many times. The V and J genes are TRBV6-2 or TRBV6-3 and TRBJ2-3; TRBD2 agrees at 12 bases. The length of the CDR3 is 18 residues. Trimming took 5 bases from V and 5 from J; bases not matched to a gene: 14. Germline V gene data show CDR1 as MNHEY and CDR2 as SVGEGT. CDR3 coding DNA: TGTGCCAGCAGTCAACGACCGACTAGCGGGAGAAGAAGAGATACGCAGTATTTT. Translation: CASSQRPTSGRRRDTQYF.

This clonotype was found many times. This sequence joins TRBV6-1 and TRBJ1-4; D is ambiguous. Germline V gene sequence: CDR1 MNHNS, CDR2 SASEGT. The CDR3 contains 15 residues. With 6 bases removed from V and 7 bases from J, the gap between germline ends came to 18 bases. CDR3 sequence: CASRPQLLAAEKLFF. The DNA of the CDR3 is TGTGCCAGCAGGCCCCAGCTTCTTGCTGCTGAAAAACTGTTTTTT.

The chain joins TRBV9 to TRBJ2-7; 8 positions agree with TRBD1. There are 15 residues in the CDR3. Germline V CDR1 and CDR2: SGDLS, YYNGEE. V lost 3 bases, J lost 2 bases, and 7 bases stayed unmatched. This CDR3 reads CASSESWTGTYEQYF. The CDR3 DNA sequence: TGTGCCAGCAGCGAGTCCTGGACAGGGACCTACGAGCAGTACTTC.

This clonotype was seen ten or more times. J is TRBJ2-4 and V is TRBV11-3, with TRBD2 matching 9 bases. The germline CDR1 and CDR2 sequences are SGHNT and YENEEA. Unmatched junction bases numbered 4, after V lost 5 bases and J lost 5 bases. This CDR3 contains 14 residues. In DNA, the CDR3 is TGTGCCAGCAGCCCGCGACTAGCGGAAAACATTCAGTACTTC. This translates into CASSPRLAENIQYF.

This clonotype was detected a few times. V and J are TRBV29-1 and TRBJ2-2; 7 bases agree with TRBD2. The CDR3 spans 15 residues. Germline loops: CDR1 SQVTM, CDR2 ANQGSEA. J was trimmed by 4 bases and V by 0 bases; bases with no gene match: 5. In DNA form, the CDR3 reads TGCAGCGTTGAAGATCGGGGGGACTTCACCGGGGAGCTGTTTTTT. This sequence encodes CSVEDRGDFTGELFF.

This clonotype was detected only a few times. The chain uses TRBV20-1 and TRBJ1-2, with D possibly matching TRBD1 (5 bases). Trimming removed 5 bases from V and 4 bases from J, with 11 bases in between. The CDR3 totals 12 residues. The germline CDR1 and CDR2 sequences are DFQATT and SNEGSKA (reference sequence). CDR3 coding DNA: TGCAGTGCTCGCACAGGAGTCTATGGCTACACCTTC. As protein: CSARTGVYGYTF.

At least ten counts were recorded for this clonotype. J is TRBJ2-1 and V is TRBV7-3; the match to TRBD2 covers 11 bases. The CDR3 extends over 15 amino acids. Germline CDR1 is SGHTA and CDR2 is FQGTGA. J was trimmed by 3 bases and V by 5 bases; bases with no gene match: 3. CDR3 amino acids: CASSPSGRNYNEQFF. In nucleotides, the CDR3 is TGTGCCAGCAGCCCTAGCGGGAGGAACTACAATGAGCAGTTCTTC.

This clonotype was seen many times. This chain uses TRBV7-2 with TRBJ1-2, with 10 bases aligning to TRBD1. The germline gives CDR1 SGHTA, CDR2 FQGNSA. This CDR3 is 14 amino acids long. The J segment lost 3 bases and the V segment lost 6 bases, leaving 4 bases of the junction unmatched. CDR3 in DNA: TGTGCCAGCAGTGGGGGACAGGGGCACTATGGCTACACCTTC. Residues: CASSGGQGHYGYTF.